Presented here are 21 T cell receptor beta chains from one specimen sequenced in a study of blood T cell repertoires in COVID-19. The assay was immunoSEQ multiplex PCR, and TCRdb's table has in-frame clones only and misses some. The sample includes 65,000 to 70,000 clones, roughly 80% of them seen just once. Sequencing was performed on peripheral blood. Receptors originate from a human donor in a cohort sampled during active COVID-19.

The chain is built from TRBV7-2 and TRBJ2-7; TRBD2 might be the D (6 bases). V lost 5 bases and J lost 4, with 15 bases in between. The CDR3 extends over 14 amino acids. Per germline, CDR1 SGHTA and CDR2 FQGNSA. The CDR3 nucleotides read TGTGCCAGCAGCGGGGACGGGGGTTTTTACGAGCAGTACTTC. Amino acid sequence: CASSGDGGFYEQYF.

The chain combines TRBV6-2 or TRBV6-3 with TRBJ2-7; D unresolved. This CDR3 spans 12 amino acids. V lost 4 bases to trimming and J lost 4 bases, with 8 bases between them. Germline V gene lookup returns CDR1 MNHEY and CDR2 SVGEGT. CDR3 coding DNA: TGTGCCAGCAGTTCGACTCGGTACGAGCAGTACTTC. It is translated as CASSSTRYEQYF.

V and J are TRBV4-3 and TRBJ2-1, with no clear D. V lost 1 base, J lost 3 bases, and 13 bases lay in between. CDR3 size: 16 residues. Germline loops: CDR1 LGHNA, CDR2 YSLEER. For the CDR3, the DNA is TGCGCCAGCAGCCAAGGCCCGCTCCTCAGCTACAATGAGCAGTTCTTC. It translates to CASSQGPLLSYNEQFF.

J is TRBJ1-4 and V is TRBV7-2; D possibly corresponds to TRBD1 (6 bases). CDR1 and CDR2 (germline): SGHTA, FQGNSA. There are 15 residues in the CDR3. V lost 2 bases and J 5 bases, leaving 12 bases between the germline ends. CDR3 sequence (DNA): TGTGCCAGCAGCTTACTTGGGACACCAAATGAAAAACTGTTTTTT. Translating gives CASSLLGTPNEKLFF.

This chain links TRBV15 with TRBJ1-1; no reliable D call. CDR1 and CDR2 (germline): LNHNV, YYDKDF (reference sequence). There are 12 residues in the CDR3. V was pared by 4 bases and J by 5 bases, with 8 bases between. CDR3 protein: CATSIVWTEAFF. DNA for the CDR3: TGTGCCACCAGCATAGTGTGGACTGAAGCTTTCTTT. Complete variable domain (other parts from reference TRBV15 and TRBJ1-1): DAMVIQNPRYQVTQFGKPVTLSCSQTLNHNVMYWYQQKSSQAPKLLFHYYDKDFNNEADTPDNFQSRRPNTSFCFLDIRSPGLGDTAMYLCATSIVWTEAFFGQGTRLTVV.

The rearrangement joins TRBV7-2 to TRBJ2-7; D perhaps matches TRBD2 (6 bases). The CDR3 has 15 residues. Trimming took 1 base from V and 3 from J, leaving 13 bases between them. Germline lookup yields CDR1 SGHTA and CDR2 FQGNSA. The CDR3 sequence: CASSLVVAEGYEQYF. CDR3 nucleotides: TGTGCCAGCAGCTTAGTAGTAGCGGAGGGCTACGAGCAGTACTTC.

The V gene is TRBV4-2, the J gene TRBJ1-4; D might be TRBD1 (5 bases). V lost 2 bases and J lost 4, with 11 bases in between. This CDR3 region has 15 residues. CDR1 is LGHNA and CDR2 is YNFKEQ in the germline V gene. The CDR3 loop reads CASSQPQGNNEKLFF. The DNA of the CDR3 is TGTGCCAGCAGCCAACCCCAGGGAAATAATGAAAAACTGTTTTTT.

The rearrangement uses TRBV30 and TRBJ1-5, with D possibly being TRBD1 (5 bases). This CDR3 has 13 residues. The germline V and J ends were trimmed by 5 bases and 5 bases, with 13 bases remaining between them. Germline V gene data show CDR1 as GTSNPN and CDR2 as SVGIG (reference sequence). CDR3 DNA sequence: TGTGCCTGGGGATCCAGGGTCGATCAGCCCCAGCATTTT. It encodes CAWGSRVDQPQHF.

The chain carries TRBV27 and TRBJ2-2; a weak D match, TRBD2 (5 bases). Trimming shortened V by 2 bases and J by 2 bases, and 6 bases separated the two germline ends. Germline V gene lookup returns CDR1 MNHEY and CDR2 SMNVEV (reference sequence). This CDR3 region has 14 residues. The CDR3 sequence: CASSLGRNTGELFF. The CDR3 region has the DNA TGTGCCAGCAGTTTAGGGAGAAACACCGGGGAGCTGTTTTTT.

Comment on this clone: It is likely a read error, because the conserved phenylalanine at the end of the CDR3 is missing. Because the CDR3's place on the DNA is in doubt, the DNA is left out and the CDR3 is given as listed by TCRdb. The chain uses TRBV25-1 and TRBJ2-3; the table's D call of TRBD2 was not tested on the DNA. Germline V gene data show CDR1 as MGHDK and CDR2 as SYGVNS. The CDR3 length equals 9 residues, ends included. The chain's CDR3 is CATRLGDPY.

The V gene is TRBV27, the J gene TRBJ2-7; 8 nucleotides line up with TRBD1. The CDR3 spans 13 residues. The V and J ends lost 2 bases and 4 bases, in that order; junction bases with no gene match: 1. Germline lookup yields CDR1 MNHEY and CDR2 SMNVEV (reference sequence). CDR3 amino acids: CASSLQGAYEQYF. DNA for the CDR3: TGTGCCAGCAGTTTACAGGGGGCTTACGAGCAGTACTTC.

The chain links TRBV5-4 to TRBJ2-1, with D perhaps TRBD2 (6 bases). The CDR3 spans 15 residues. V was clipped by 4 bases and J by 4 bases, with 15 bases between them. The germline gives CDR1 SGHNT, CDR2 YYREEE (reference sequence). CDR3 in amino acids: CASSGGTLGYNEQFF. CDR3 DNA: TGTGCCAGCAGCGGCGGGACTCTTGGGTACAATGAGCAGTTCTTC.

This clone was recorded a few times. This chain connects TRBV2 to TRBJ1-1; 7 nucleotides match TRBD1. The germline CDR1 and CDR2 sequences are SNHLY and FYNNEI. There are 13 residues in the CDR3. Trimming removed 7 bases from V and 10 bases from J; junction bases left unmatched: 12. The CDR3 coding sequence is TGTGCCAGCACGGACAGGCAGGGTGTTACAGCTTTCTTT. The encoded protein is CASTDRQGVTAFF.

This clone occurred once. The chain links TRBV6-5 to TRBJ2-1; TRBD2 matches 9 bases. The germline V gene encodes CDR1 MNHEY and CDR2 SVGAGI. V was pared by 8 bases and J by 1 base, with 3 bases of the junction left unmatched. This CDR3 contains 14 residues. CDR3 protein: CASPLAGSYNEQFF. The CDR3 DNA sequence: TGTGCCAGCCCCCTAGCGGGGTCCTACAATGAGCAGTTCTTC.

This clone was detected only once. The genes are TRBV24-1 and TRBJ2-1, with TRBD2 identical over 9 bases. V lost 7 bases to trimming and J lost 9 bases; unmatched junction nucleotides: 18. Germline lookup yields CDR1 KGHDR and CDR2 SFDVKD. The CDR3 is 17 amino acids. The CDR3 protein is CATSPRGLAGRQGEQFF. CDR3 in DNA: TGTGCCACCAGCCCGAGGGGGCTAGCGGGAAGACAAGGTGAGCAGTTCTTC.

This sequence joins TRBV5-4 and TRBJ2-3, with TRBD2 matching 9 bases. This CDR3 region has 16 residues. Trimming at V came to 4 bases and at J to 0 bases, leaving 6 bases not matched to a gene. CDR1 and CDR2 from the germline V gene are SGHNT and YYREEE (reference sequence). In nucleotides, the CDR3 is TGTGCCAGCAGCCCCAAGGGACTAGCTAGCACAGATACGCAGTATTTT. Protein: CASSPKGLASTDTQYF.

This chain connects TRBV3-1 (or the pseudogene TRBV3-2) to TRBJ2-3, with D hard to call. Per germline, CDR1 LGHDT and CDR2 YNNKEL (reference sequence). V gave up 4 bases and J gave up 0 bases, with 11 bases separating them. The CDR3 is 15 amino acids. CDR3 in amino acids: CASSLAASSTDTQYF. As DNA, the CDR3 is TGTGCCAGCAGCCTTGCGGCGTCTAGCACAGATACGCAGTATTTT.

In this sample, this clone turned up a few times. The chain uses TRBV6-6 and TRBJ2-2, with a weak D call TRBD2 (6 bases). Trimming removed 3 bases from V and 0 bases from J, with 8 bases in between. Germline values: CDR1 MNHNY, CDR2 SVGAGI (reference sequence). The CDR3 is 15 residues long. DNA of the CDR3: TGTGCCAGCAGTTATTGGAGGGCGAACACCGGGGAGCTGTTTTTT. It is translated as CASSYWRANTGELFF.

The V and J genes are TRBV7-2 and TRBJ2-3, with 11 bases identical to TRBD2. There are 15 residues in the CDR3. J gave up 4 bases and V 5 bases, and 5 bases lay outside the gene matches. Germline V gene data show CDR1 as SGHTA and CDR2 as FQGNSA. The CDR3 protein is CASSVVAGGADTQYF. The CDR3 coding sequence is TGTGCCAGCAGCGTAGTAGCGGGAGGGGCAGATACGCAGTATTTT.

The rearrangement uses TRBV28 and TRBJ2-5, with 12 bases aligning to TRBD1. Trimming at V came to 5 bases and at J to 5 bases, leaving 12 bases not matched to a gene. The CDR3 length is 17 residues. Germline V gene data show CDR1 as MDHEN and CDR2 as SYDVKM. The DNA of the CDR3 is TGTGCCAGCAGTCCCCCAACCGGGACAGGGGGCGGTGAGACCCAGTACTTC. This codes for CASSPPTGTGGGETQYF.

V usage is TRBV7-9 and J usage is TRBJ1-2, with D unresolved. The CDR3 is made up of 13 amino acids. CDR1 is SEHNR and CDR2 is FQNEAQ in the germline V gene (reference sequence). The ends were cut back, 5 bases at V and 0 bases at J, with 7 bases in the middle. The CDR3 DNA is TGTGCCAGCAGCCCCGGGTCTAACTATGGCTACACCTTC. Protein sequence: CASSPGSNYGYTF.